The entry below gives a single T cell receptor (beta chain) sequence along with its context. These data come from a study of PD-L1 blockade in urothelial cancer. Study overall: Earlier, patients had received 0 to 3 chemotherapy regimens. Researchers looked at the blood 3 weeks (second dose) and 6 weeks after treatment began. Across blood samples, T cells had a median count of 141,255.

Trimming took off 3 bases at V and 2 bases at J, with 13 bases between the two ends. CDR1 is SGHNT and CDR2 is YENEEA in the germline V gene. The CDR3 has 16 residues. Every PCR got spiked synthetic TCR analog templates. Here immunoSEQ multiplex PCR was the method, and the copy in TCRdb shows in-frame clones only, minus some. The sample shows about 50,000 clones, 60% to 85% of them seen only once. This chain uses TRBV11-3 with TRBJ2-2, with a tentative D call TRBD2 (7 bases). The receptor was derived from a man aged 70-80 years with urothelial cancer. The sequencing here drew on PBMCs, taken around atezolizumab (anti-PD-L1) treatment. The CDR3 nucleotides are TGTGCCAGCAGCTTCCAAGGGGGGGCCAACACCGGGGAGCTGTTTTTT. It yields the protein CASSFQGGANTGELFF.